This T cell receptor (beta chain) comes out of a study of regulatory T cells in long-lasting Graves disease. Time point given: newly diagnosed GD, antithyroid drugs for less than 3 months. PBMC RNA served as the TCR library source. In building TCR beta libraries, iRepertoire HTBI primers were used together with Arm-PCR of CDR3 regions. TCRdb itself ran the multiplex PCR reads through MiXCR, one entry per CDR3 protein. The sample lists about 440,000 distinct CDR3 sequences, under 15% seen once, with 16% in the top ten. This clonotype showed up just a few times. Germline CDR1 reads WSHSY; CDR2 reads SAAADI. The CDR3 is made up of 15 amino acids. V gave up 2 bases and J gave up 2 bases, with 10 bases separating them. The data were also submitted as part of a second study, on T cells in Graves' hyperthyroidism and ophthalmopathy.

The chain couples TRBV10-2 to TRBJ1-5; no clear D. This TCR derives from a woman aged 25 to 39 with Graves disease. The sample in question was peripheral blood mononuclear cells (PBMCs), obtained at new diagnosis, from a patient treated with antithyroid drugs. The DNA of the CDR3 is TGCGCCAGCAGTGAGGCAAAGGTTGGCAATCAGCCCCAGCATTTT. Its protein product is CASSEAKVGNQPQHF.